The clone carrying this TCR beta chain was found many times. Antigen unknown. This entry is derived from a study of blood T cells in healthy people across ages. Findings of the study overall: Diversity of TCR beta per million T cells declined in a roughly linear way with age.

There are 15 residues in the CDR3. The V end lost 7 bases, the J end lost 2 bases, and 18 bases lay between the germline ends. The germline V gene encodes CDR1 DFQATT and CDR2 SNEGSKA (reference sequence). The second PCR ran roughly 6 to 11 cycles with a sample-barcoded 5' primer and J-beta primers. The authors tagged each cDNA molecule using a template-switch adaptor with 12 random nucleotides. TCRdb re-derived calls from the 5' RACE reads in MiXCR, one entry per CDR3 protein. The data show 650,000 to 700,000 distinct CDR3 sequences, roughly 32% seen once. This clonotype was obtained from a woman of 80 years or more in good health. V gene TRBV20-1 combines with J gene TRBJ2-1, with TRBD1 as a possible D gene (6 bases). Sample: blood. The CDR3: CSVPPPGQTYNEQFF. The CDR3 coding sequence is TGCAGTGTCCCCCCCCCCGGACAGACCTACAATGAGCAGTTCTTC.